This TCR beta chain was profiled in a study of shared clonotypes between healthy human individuals. Study-wide background: Three plates were used per donor for CD4 naive, three for CD4 memory, two for CD8 naive and one for CD8 memory.

Trimming cost V 2 bases and J 7 bases, with 12 bases left between them. Per the germline V gene, CDR1 is SGHVS and CDR2 is FQNEAQ. The CDR3 has 14 amino acids. Points from the study as a whole: Clonotype sharing across several donors was observed for approximately 5% of naive CD4 clonotypes. Naive subsets generally exceeded memory subsets in estimated richness. Enrolling few donors narrowed the genetic and exposure-history diversity that was represented.

Libraries were prepared by immunoSEQ multiplex PCR; TCRdb keeps only in-frame clonotypes and omits some of them. The sample has 2 million to 2.5 million clones, about 93% seen once. Naive CD8 cells comprised CD45RO-negative, CCR7-positively selected cells, excluding terminally differentiated effector memory CD45RA+ cells. Remarks on this clone: The antigen is undetermined.

The receptor comes from a man between 18 and 29 years old in good health. Some clones in this sample may be carry-over from other donors' samples. Sequenced input: naive CD8+ T cells from PBMCs. V usage is TRBV7-8 and J usage is TRBJ2-1; D gene uncertain. The CDR3, as DNA: TGTGCCAGCAGCTTAAGTCCAAATAGGAATGAGCAGTTCTTC. It yields the protein CASSLSPNRNEQFF.